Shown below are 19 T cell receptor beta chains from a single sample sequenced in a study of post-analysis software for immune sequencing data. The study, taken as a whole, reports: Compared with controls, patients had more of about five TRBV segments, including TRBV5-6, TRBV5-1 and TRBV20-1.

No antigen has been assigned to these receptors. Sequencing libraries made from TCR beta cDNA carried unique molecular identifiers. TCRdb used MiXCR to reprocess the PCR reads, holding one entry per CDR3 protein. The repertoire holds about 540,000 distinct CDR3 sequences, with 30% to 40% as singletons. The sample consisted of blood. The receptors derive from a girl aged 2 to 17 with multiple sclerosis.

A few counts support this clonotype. The CDR3 DNA reads TGTGCCAGCAGTCCTGCGGGTAGCGGGGGGCCGGCAGGCGAGACCCAGTACTTC. It translates to CASSPAGSGGPAGETQYF. The chain employs TRBV13 and TRBJ2-7; 10 bases are shared with TRBD2. The DNA matches TRBJ2-5 better at its end, which makes the J call doubtful. CDR3 length: 18 amino acids. Germline-derived CDR1 and CDR2 are PRHDT and FYEKMQ (reference sequence).

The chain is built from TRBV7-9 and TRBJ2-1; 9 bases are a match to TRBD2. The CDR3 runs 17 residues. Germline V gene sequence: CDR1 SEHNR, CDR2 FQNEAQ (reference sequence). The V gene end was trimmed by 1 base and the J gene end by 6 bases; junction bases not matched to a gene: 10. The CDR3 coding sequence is TGTGCCAGCAGCTTAGGAATGGCTAGCGGGGTAACCAATGAGCAGTTCTTC. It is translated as CASSLGMASGVTNEQFF.

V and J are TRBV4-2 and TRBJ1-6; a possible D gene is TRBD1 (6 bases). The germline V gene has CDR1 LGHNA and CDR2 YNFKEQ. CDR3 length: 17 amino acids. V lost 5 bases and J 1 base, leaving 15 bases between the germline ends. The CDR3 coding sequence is TGTGCCAGCAGCACTGACCAGGGGAGGTCCTATAATTCACCCCTCCACTTT. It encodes CASSTDQGRSYNSPLHF.

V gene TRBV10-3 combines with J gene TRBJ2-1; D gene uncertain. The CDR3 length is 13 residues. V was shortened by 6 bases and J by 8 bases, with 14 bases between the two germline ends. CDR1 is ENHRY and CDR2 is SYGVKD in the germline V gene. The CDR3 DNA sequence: TGTGCCATCAGCCTGGCACAGATCGATGAGCAGTTCTTC. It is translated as CAISLAQIDEQFF.

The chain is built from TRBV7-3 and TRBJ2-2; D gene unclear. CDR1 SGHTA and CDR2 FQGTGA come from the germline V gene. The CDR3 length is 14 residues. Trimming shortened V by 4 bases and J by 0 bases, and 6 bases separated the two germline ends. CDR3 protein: CASSYEANTGELFF. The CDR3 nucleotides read TGTGCCAGCAGCTACGAGGCGAACACCGGGGAGCTGTTTTTT.

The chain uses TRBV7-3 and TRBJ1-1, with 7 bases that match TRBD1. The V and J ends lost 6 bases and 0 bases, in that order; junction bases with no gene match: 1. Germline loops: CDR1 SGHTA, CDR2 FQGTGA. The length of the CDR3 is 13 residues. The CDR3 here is CASRGQLNTEAFF. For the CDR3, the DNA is TGTGCCAGCAGGGGACAGTTGAACACTGAAGCTTTCTTT.

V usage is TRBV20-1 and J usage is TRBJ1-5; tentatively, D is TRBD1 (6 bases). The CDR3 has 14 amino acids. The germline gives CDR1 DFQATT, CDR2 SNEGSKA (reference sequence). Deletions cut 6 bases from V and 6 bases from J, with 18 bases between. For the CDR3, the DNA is TGCAGTGCGGACCTACAGGGCTTCGGTCAGCCCCAGCATTTT. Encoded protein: CSADLQGFGQPQHF.

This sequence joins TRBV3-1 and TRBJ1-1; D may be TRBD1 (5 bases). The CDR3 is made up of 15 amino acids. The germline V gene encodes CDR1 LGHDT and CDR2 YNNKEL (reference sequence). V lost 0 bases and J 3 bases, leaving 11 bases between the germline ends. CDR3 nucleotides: TGTGCCAGCAGCCAAGAGGTAGAGGGGTACACTGAAGCTTTCTTT. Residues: CASSQEVEGYTEAFF.

CDR3 sequence reads: CSARGGLGNQPQHF. CDR3 sequence (DNA): TGCAGTGCTAGAGGAGGGTTGGGCAATCAGCCCCAGCATTTT. The rearrangement joins TRBV20-1 to TRBJ1-5; D call uncertain. There are 14 residues in the CDR3. Germline V gene sequence: CDR1 DFQATT, CDR2 SNEGSKA (reference sequence). V lost 1 base and J 2 bases, leaving 9 bases between the germline ends.

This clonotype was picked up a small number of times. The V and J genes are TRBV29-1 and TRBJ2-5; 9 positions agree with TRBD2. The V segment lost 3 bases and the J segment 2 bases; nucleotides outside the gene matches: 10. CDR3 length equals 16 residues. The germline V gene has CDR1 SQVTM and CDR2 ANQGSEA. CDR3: CSVEGLAGKGQETQYF. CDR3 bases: TGCAGCGTTGAGGGGCTAGCGGGGAAGGGGCAAGAGACCCAGTACTTC.

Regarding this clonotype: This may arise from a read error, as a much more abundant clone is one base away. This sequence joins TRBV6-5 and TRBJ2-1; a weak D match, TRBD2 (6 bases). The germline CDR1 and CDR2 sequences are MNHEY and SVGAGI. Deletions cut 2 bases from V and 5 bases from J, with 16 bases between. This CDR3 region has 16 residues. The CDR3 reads CASSYEVGGSDNEQFF. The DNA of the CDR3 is TGTGCCAGCAGTTACGAGGTGGGGGGTTCGGACAATGAGCAGTTCTTC.

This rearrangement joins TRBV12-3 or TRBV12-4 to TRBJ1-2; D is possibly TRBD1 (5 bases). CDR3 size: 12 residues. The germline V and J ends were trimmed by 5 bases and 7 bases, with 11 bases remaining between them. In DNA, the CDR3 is TGTGCCAGCAGTCAGGGAGCCCCTGGCTACACCTTC. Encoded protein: CASSQGAPGYTF.

The CDR3 sequence is CASSFPRGGASTDTQYF. DNA for the CDR3: TGTGCCAGCAGCTTCCCTCGGGGAGGGGCTAGCACAGATACGCAGTATTTT. The chain joins TRBV7-6 to TRBJ2-3; TRBD2 aligns across 7 bases. Per the germline V gene, CDR1 is SGHVS and CDR2 is FNYEAQ. The length of the CDR3 is 17 residues. V dropped 3 bases and J dropped 0; count of bases not matched to a gene: 9.

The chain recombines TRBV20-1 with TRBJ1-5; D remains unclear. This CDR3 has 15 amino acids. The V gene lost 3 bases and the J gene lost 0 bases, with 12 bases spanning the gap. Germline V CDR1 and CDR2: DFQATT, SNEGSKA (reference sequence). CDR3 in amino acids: CSASPSGYSNQPQHF. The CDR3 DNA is TGCAGTGCTAGCCCTTCGGGGTATAGCAATCAGCCCCAGCATTTT.

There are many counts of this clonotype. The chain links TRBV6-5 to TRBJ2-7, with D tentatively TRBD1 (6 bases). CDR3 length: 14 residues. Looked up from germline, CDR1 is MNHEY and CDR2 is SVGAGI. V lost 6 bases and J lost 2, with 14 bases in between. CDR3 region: CASSPAGTTYEQYF. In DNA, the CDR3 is TGTGCCAGCAGCCCCGCAGGGACAACCTACGAGCAGTACTTC.

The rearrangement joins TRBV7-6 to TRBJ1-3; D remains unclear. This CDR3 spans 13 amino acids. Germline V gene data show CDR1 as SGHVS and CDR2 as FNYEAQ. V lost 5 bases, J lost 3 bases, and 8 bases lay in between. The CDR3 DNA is TGTGCCAGCAGCCTCGAGGGTGGAAACACCATATATTTT. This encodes CASSLEGGNTIYF.

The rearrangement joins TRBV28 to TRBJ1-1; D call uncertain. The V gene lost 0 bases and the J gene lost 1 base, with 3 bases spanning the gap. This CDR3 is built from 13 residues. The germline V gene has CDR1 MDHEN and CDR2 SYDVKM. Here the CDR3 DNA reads TGTGCCAGCAGTTTATGGGCGAACACTGAAGCTTTCTTT. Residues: CASSLWANTEAFF.

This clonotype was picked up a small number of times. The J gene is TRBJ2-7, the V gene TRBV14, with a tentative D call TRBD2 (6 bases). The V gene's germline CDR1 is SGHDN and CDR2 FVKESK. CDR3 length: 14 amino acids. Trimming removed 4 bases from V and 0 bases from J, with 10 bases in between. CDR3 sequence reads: CASSRGVPSYEQYF. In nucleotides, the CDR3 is TGTGCCAGCAGCCGGGGGGTTCCCTCCTACGAGCAGTACTTC. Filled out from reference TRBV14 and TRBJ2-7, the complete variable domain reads EAGVTQFPSHSVIEKGQTVTLRCDPISGHDNLYWYRRVMGKEIKFLLHFVKESKQDESGMPNNRFLAERTGGTYSTLKVQPAELEDSGVYFCASSRGVPSYEQYFGPGTRLTVT.

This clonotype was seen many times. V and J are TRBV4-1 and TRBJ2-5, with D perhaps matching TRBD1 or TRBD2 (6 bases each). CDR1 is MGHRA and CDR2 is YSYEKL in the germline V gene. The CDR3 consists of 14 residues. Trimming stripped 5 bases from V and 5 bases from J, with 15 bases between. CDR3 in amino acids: CASSSLGGRETQYF. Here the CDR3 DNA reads TGCGCCAGCAGCTCCCTAGGGGGGCGGGAGACCCAGTACTTC.